Listed here are 19 T cell receptor beta chains from one sample, sequenced in a study of blood T cell repertoires in COVID-19. Sequencing used immunoSEQ multiplex PCR; TCRdb keeps in-frame clones, though not all of them. Of roughly 220,000 clones in the sample, about nine tenths were seen once. The sequencing input was PBMCs or T cells enriched from blood (not recorded which). The receptor source for this set is a woman aged 35 to 49 with acute COVID-19.

The chain has TRBV7-8 and TRBJ1-4; D might be TRBD1 (6 bases). CDR3 length equals 15 residues. The V and J ends lost 7 bases and 4 bases respectively, with 16 bases between them. Germline CDR1 and CDR2: SGHVS and FQNEAQ. In nucleotides, the CDR3 is TGTGCCAGCACGGCCTCCGGGACAAGTAATGAAAAACTGTTTTTT. As protein: CASTASGTSNEKLFF. Full variable domain (missing parts from reference TRBV7-8 and TRBJ1-4): GAGVSQSPRYKVAKRGQDVALRCDPISGHVSLFWYQQALGQGPEFLTYFQNEAQLDKSGLPSDRFFAERPEGSVSTLKIQRTQQEDSAVYLCASTASGTSNEKLFFGSGTQLSVL.

The rearrangement joins TRBV9 to TRBJ2-5, with TRBD1 identical over 10 bases. This CDR3 contains 17 residues. V gave up 2 bases and J gave up 2 bases; unmatched junction bases: 9. Germline V lookup: CDR1 SGDLS, CDR2 YYNGEE. The CDR3 nucleotides read TGTGCCAGCAGCGTCTCTATTAGGGACAGGGGACAAGAGACCCAGTACTTC. Amino acids: CASSVSIRDRGQETQYF.

V gene TRBV5-1 combines with J gene TRBJ2-5; perhaps TRBD2 as D (6 bases). The CDR3 is made up of 17 amino acids. V was shortened by 0 bases and J by 1 base, with 16 bases between the two germline ends. The V gene's germline CDR1 is SGHRS and CDR2 YFSETQ. Here the CDR3 reads CASSLGPGGRIQETQYF. CDR3 bases: TGCGCCAGCAGCTTGGGACCCGGGGGTCGGATCCAAGAGACCCAGTACTTC.

This sequence joins TRBV30 and TRBJ2-1; the D gene is possibly TRBD2 (5 bases). The CDR3 sequence is 13 residues long. Trimming took 1 base from V and 7 from J, leaving 11 bases between them. Germline values: CDR1 GTSNPN, CDR2 SVGIG (reference sequence). The CDR3 here is CAWSAGGRNEQFF. CDR3 nucleotide sequence: TGTGCCTGGAGTGCCGGAGGCCGTAATGAGCAGTTCTTC.

This chain uses TRBV19 with TRBJ1-2; 9 positions match TRBD1. The germline gives CDR1 LNHDA, CDR2 SQIVND (reference sequence). With 7 bases clipped from V and 5 bases from J, the junction kept 5 bases outside the gene matches. The CDR3 runs 13 residues. The CDR3 sequence is CASKPGQGYGYTF. The CDR3 DNA reads TGTGCCAGTAAACCGGGACAGGGATATGGCTACACCTTC.

V and J are TRBV29-1 and TRBJ1-1; D gene ambiguous. The CDR3 totals 14 residues. Trimming took off 3 bases at V and 0 bases at J, with 11 bases between the two ends. The germline V gene encodes CDR1 SQVTM and CDR2 ANQGSEA. The chain's CDR3 is CSVDPSSMNTEAFF. The CDR3 DNA reads TGCAGCGTTGACCCCAGTAGCATGAACACTGAAGCTTTCTTT. The full variable domain, completed using reference TRBV29-1 and TRBJ1-1, is SAVISQKPSRDICQRGTSLTIQCQVDSQVTMMFWYRQQPGQSLTLIATANQGSEATYESGFVIDKFPISRPNLTFSTLTVSNMSPEDSSIYLCSVDPSSMNTEAFFGQGTRLTVV.

This clone was detected only a few times. This chain uses TRBV7-9 with TRBJ1-1; 9 nucleotides align to TRBD1. V dropped 5 bases and J dropped 0; count of bases not matched to a gene: 10. Germline values: CDR1 SEHNR, CDR2 FQNEAQ (reference sequence). This CDR3 comprises 17 residues. CDR3 in DNA: TGTGCCAGCAGCGTTGACAGGGGGGTACCGATGAACACTGAAGCTTTCTTT. This gives the protein CASSVDRGVPMNTEAFF. The entire variable domain, with the rest obtained from reference TRBV7-9 and TRBJ1-1, is as follows: DTGVSQNPRHKITKRGQNVTFRCDPISEHNRLYWYRQTLGQGPEFLTYFQNEAQLEKSRLLSDRFSAERPKGSFSTLEIQRTEQGDSAMYLCASSVDRGVPMNTEAFFGQGTRLTVV.

The chain employs TRBV5-8 and TRBJ2-3; 10 bases line up with TRBD1. With V trimmed by 3 bases and J by 4 bases, 5 bases remained unmatched. In germline, CDR1 is SGHTS, CDR2 YDEGEE. CDR3 size: 15 residues. CDR3 sequence reads: CASSSGTGVPDTQYF. The CDR3 nucleotides read TGTGCCAGCAGCTCCGGGACAGGGGTCCCAGATACGCAGTATTTT.

The chain is built from TRBV9 and TRBJ1-4; no clear D gene. Per germline, CDR1 SGDLS and CDR2 YYNGEE. V was trimmed by 4 bases and J by 4 bases, leaving 11 bases between them. CDR3 length equals 14 residues. CDR3 coding DNA: TGTGCCAGCAGCCCCCGACGGAGTAATGAAAAACTGTTTTTT. This encodes CASSPRRSNEKLFF.

V is TRBV4-3 and J is TRBJ1-1; D is unclear. The CDR3 runs 13 residues. CDR1 and CDR2 from the germline V gene are LGHNA and YSLEER. The germline V and J ends were trimmed by 3 bases and 1 base, with 6 bases remaining between them. The CDR3 bases are TGCGCCAGCAGCCAGGTAGCGAACACTGAAGCTTTCTTT. This codes for CASSQVANTEAFF.

This chain connects TRBV19 to TRBJ2-2; 12 bases fit TRBD2. CDR1 LNHDA and CDR2 SQIVND come from the germline V gene (reference sequence). Trimming took 3 bases from V and 7 from J; bases not matched to a gene: 9. The CDR3 loop spans 17 amino acids. The CDR3 bases are TGTGCCAGTAGTATGGGAGGACTAGCGGGGTCGGGCGGGGAGCTGTTTTTT. Amino acid sequence: CASSMGGLAGSGGELFF.

CDR3 nucleotide sequence: TGTGCCAGCAGCGTGACCGGGACAGTTACGGACACCATATATTTT. Protein sequence: CASSVTGTVTDTIYF. The chain joins TRBV9 to TRBJ1-3, with 7 bases identical to TRBD1. The junction had 10 bases not matched to a gene; V was cut back by 2 bases and J by 8 bases. The CDR3 runs 15 residues. Germline CDR1 SGDLS, CDR2 YYNGEE.

This clone was seen just once. This chain joins TRBV2 and TRBJ1-1, with 8 bases identical to TRBD1. The trim removed 2 bases at V and 7 bases at J, leaving 9 bases unmatched. The germline CDR1 and CDR2 sequences are SNHLY and FYNNEI. The CDR3 covers 15 residues. The CDR3 nucleotides read TGTGCCAGCAGTGAACCGACAGGGGCCGTGAATGAAGCTTTCTTT. This gives the protein CASSEPTGAVNEAFF.

The rearrangement links TRBV5-1 to TRBJ2-1, with D possibly matching TRBD2 (6 bases). CDR1 is SGHRS and CDR2 is YFSETQ in the germline V gene. The V and J ends lost 0 bases and 5 bases respectively, with 15 bases between them. This CDR3 spans 16 amino acids. CDR3 sequence (DNA): TGCGCCAGCAGCTTGGATAACGGGGGAACCCACAATGAGCAGTTCTTC. This translates into CASSLDNGGTHNEQFF.

J is TRBJ2-3 and V is TRBV7-9; 8 nucleotides line up with TRBD1. CDR1 and CDR2 from the germline V gene are SEHNR and FQNEAQ (reference sequence). The CDR3 length is 15 residues. V trimming: 5 bases; J trimming: 3 bases; junction bases outside the gene matches: 7. The CDR3 reads CASSRDRGLTDTQYF. Written as DNA, the CDR3 is TGTGCCAGCAGCCGCGACAGGGGTCTGACAGATACGCAGTATTTT.

This clone was detected once. The chain carries TRBV3-1 (or the pseudogene TRBV3-2) and TRBJ1-2, with D maybe TRBD1 (6 bases). Trimming took 0 bases from V and 5 from J, leaving 10 bases between them. The CDR3 contains 14 residues. Germline lookup yields CDR1 LGHDT and CDR2 YNNKEL (reference sequence). CDR3 bases: TGTGCCAGCAGCCAAGAACGGGGGGCGTATGGCTACACCTTC. It specifies CASSQERGAYGYTF.

The chain employs TRBV27 and TRBJ1-2; 8 bases match TRBD1. J was trimmed by 8 bases and V by 0 bases; bases with no gene match: 8. The CDR3 covers 15 residues. The germline gives CDR1 MNHEY, CDR2 SMNVEV (reference sequence). This CDR3 is CASSLSRTGPWGYTF. The CDR3 coding sequence is TGTGCCAGCAGTTTATCGAGGACAGGGCCTTGGGGCTACACCTTC.

This clone was detected once. The rearrangement links TRBV6-2 or TRBV6-3 to TRBJ1-1; D unclear. The germline gives CDR1 MNHEY, CDR2 SVGEGT. The germline V and J ends were trimmed by 5 bases and 6 bases, with 16 bases remaining between them. This CDR3 comprises 14 residues. DNA for the CDR3: TGTGCCAGCAGTCCCAGCGGTCGCCCCGCTGAAGCTTTCTTT. Translating it yields CASSPSGRPAEAFF.

The sample holds a few counts of this clone. The chain joins TRBV9 to TRBJ1-2, with unresolved D. This CDR3 comprises 15 residues. CDR1 SGDLS and CDR2 YYNGEE come from the germline V gene. The V end lost 0 bases, the J end lost 4 bases, and 13 bases lay between the germline ends. DNA for the CDR3: TGTGCCAGCAGCGTAGGTCGAGGATCCCTCTATGGCTACACCTTC. This codes for CASSVGRGSLYGYTF. Supplemented by reference TRBV9 and TRBJ1-2, the full variable domain reads DSGVTQTPKHLITATGQRVTLRCSPRSGDLSVYWYQQSLDQGLQFLIQYYNGEERAKGNILERFSAQQFPDLHSELNLSSLELGDSALYFCASSVGRGSLYGYTFGSGTRLTVV.